This T cell receptor (beta chain) was sequenced in a study of T cell responses to AZD1222 COVID-19 vaccine. Some clones are missing from TCRdb's copy, which holds only in-frame ones; the method was immunoSEQ multiplex PCR. The data contain more than 140,000 clones, 90% to 95% of them singletons. This material consisted of peripheral blood, taken on day 0 of MenACWY control vaccination. The receptor's source is an adult in good health.

CDR3: CASTPGNNQPQHF. CDR3 sequence (DNA): TGTGCCAGCACCCCAGGGAACAATCAGCCCCAGCATTTT. V usage is TRBV6-5 and J usage is TRBJ1-5; D possibly corresponds to TRBD1 (5 bases). Trimming took 7 bases from V and 3 from J, leaving 10 bases between them. CDR1 is MNHEY, CDR2 SVGAGI, per germline. This CDR3 is built from 13 residues.